The source of this T cell receptor (beta chain) is a study of cytomegalovirus exposure and HLA in healthy donors. PCR employed 60 Vbeta and 13 Jbeta primers. Libraries were prepared by immunoSEQ multiplex PCR; TCRdb keeps only in-frame clonotypes and omits some of them. The table records about 77,000 clones, about four fifths of them present only once. This clone appeared a single time. Germline-derived CDR1 and CDR2 are SGHDN and FVKESK. V was trimmed by 8 bases and J by 5 bases, leaving 15 bases between them. This CDR3 has 13 residues. Sequenced sample: PBMCs. The V call is TRBV14, the J call TRBJ2-5, with a weak D call TRBD1 (5 bases). The clonotype originates from a man in his forties in good health and CMV-seronegative. The CDR3 protein is CASAGLVLETQYF. The CDR3 DNA sequence: TGTGCCAGCGCAGGGCTTGTCCTGGAGACCCAGTACTTC.